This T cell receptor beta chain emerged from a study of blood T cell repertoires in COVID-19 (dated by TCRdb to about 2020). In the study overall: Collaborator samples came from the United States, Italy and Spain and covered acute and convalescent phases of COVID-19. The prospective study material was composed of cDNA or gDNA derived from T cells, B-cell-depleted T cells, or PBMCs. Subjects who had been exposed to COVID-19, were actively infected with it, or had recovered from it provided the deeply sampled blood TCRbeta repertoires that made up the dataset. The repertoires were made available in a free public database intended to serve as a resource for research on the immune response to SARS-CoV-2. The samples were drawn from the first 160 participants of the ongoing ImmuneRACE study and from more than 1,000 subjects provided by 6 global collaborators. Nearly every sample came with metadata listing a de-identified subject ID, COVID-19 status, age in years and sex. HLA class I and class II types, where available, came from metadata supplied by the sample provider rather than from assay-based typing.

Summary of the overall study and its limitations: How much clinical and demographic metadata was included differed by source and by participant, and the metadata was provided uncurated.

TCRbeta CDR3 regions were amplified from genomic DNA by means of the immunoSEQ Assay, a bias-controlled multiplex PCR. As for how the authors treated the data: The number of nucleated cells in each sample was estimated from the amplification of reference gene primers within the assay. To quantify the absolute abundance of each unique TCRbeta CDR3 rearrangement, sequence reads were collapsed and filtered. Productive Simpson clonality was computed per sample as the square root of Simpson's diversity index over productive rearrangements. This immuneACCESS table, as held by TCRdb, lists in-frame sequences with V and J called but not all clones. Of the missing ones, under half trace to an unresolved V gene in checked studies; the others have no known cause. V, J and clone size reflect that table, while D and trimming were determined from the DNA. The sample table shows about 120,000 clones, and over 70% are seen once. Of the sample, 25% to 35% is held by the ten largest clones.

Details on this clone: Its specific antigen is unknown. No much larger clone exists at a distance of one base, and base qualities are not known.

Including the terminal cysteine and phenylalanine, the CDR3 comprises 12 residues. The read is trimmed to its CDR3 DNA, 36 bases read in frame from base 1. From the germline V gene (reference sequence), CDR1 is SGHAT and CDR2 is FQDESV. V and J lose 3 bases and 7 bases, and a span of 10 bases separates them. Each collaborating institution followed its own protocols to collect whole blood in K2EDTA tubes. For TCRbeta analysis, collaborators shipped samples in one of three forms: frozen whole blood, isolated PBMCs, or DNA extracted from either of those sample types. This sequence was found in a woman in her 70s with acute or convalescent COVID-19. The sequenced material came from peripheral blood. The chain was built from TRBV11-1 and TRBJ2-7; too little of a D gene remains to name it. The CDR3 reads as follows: CASSFPGREQYF. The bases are TGTGCCAGCAGCTTCCCCGGTCGGGAGCAGTACTTC.